A selection of T cell receptor beta chains follows, all from one sample in a study of identical twins' blood T cells. TCRdb processed the 5' RACE reads anew with MiXCR; each CDR3 protein has one entry. Of a few hundred thousand distinct CDR3 sequences in the sample, around 30% were seen once. The specimen was PBMCs. The receptors were sampled from a woman aged 18 to 55 in good health. Both conserved end residues are part of each CDR3. The D gene is left open where the match is weak. Only some rows state a clone size, as once, few, many or a class for expanded clones.

j_gene,abundance,v_gene,d_gene,CDR3aa,CDR3nt
TRBJ1-1,few,TRBV19,NA,CASISRTERNTEAFF,TGTGCCAGTATTAGCAGGACGGAGCGAAACACTGAAGCTTTCTTT
TRBJ2-3,NA,TRBV20-1,NA,CSASNGGSCTDTQYF,TGCAGTGCTAGCAACGGGGGTTCTTGCACAGATACGCAGTATTTT
TRBJ2-1,few,TRBV29-1,NA,CSVEAGNEQFF,TGCAGCGTTGAAGCAGGGAATGAGCAGTTCTTC
TRBJ2-3,few,TRBV20-1,TRBD2,CSARNPPGTSGVNTQYF,TGCAGTGCTAGAAACCCTCCCGGGACTAGCGGAGTTAATACGCAGTATTTT
TRBJ2-3,NA,TRBV20-1,NA,CSASSWGISDTQYF,TGCAGTGCGTCCTCTTGGGGCATCTCAGATACGCAGTATTTT
TRBJ2-1,few,TRBV20-1,NA,CSATGLPGEQFF,TGCAGTGCAACAGGGCTCCCTGGTGAGCAGTTCTTC
TRBJ1-2,NA,TRBV21-1,NA,CASSKHSNILSNYGYTF,TGTGCCAGCAGCAAGCACAGCAATATCCTCTCTAACTATGGCTACACCTTC
TRBJ2-4,NA,TRBV3-1,NA,CASSLGTERIQYF,TGTGCCAGCAGCCTCGGGACTGAGCGCATTCAGTACTTC
TRBJ1-2,NA,TRBV10-3,NA,CTISDHYGYTF,TGTACCATCAGTGACCACTATGGCTACACCTTC
TRBJ1-2,NA,TRBV18,NA,CASSPHPMDGYTF,TGTGCCAGCTCACCTCACCCCATGGATGGCTACACCTTC
TRBJ1-5,few,TRBV5-1,NA,CASSLVGDNQPQHF,TGCGCCAGCAGCTTGGTGGGCGATAATCAGCCCCAGCATTTT
TRBJ2-1,many,TRBV4-3,NA,CASSQDQGGTVYNEQFF,TGCGCCAGCAGCCAAGACCAAGGGGGGACAGTCTACAATGAGCAGTTCTTC
TRBJ2-3,many,TRBV29-1,NA,CSACTGSSSTDTQYF,TGCAGCGCATGTACAGGTTCTTCTAGCACAGATACGCAGTATTTT
TRBJ1-5,few,TRBV20-1,TRBD1,CSARRRGDNQPQHF,TGCAGTGCTAGACGCAGGGGGGATAATCAGCCCCAGCATTTT
TRBJ1-1,few,TRBV12-3/TRBV12-4,NA,CASSLITGGATEAIF,TGTGCCAGCAGTTTAATTACTGGAGGGGCCACTGAAGCTATCTTT